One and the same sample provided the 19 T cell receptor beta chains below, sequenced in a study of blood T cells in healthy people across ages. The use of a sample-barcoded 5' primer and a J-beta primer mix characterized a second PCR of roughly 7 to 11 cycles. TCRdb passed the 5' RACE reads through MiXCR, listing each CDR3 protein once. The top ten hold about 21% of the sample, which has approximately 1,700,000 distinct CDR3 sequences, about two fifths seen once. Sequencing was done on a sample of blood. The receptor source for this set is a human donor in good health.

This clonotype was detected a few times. CDR3 bases: TGTGCCAGCAGCTTAGAATGGGGGAACACCGGGGAGCTGTTTTTT. Translation: CASSLEWGNTGELFF. V and J are TRBV7-2 and TRBJ2-2; no clear D. Looked up from germline, CDR1 is SGHTA and CDR2 is FQGNSA. Trimming shortened V by 1 base and J by 1 base, and 7 bases separated the two germline ends. This CDR3 has 15 residues.

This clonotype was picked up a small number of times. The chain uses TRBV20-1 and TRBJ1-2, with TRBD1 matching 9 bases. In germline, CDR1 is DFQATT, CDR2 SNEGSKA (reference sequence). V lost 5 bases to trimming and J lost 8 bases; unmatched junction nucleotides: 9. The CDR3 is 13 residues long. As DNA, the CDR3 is TGCAGTGCTCCCGGGACAGGGTTGGGGGGCTACACCTTC. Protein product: CSAPGTGLGGYTF.

CDR3 loop: CASSLKRGISETQYF. For the CDR3, the DNA is TGTGCCAGCAGTCTTAAACGGGGGATCTCCGAGACCCAGTACTTC. The genes are TRBV28 and TRBJ2-5; D might be TRBD2 (6 bases). Germline-derived CDR1 and CDR2 are MDHEN and SYDVKM. Trimming removed 5 bases from V and 5 bases from J, with 18 bases in between. The length of the CDR3 is 15 residues.

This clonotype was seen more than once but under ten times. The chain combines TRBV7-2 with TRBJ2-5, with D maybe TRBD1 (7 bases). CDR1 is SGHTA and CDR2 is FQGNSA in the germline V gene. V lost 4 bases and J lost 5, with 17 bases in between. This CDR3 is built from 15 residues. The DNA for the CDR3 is TGTGCCAGCAGCTCCTTCAGGGGGGCTGGGGAGACCCAGTACTTC. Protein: CASSSFRGAGETQYF.

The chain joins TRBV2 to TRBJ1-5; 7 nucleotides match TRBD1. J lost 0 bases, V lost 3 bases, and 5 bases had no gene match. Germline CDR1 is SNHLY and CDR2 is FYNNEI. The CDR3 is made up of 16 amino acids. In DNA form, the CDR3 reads TGTGCCAGCAGTGAGGGGGACAGACTTAGCAATCAGCCCCAGCATTTT. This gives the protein CASSEGDRLSNQPQHF. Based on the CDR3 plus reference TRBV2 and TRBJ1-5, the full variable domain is EPEVTQTPSHQVTQMGQEVILRCVPISNHLYFYWYRQILGQKVEFLVSFYNNEISEKSEIFDDQFSVERPDGSNFTLKIRSTKLEDSAMYFCASSEGDRLSNQPQHFGDGTRLSIL.

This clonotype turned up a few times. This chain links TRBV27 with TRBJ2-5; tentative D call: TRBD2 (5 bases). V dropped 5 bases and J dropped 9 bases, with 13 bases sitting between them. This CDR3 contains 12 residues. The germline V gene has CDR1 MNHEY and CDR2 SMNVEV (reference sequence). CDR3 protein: CASSPLSGAQYF. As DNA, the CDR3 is TGTGCCAGCAGTCCTTTATCCGGGGCCCAGTACTTC.

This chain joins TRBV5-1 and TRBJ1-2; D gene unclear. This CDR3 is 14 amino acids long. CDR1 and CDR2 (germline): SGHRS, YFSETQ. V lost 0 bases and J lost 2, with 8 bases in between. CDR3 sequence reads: CASSLEINNYGYTF. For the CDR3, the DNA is TGCGCCAGCAGCTTGGAGATAAACAACTATGGCTACACCTTC.

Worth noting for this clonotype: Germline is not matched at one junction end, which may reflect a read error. The CDR3 sequence: CTSSLFRGADVGLAGGRLTDTQYF. CDR3 sequence (DNA): TGTACCAGCAGTTTATTCCGGGGCGCGGACGTCGGACTAGCGGGGGGTCGACTCACAGATACGCAGTATTTT. The J gene is TRBJ2-3, the V gene TRBV28; 14 bases match TRBD2. This CDR3 region has 24 residues. Germline CDR1 and CDR2: MDHEN and SYDVKM.

The CDR3: CASSQDLWQGYGYTF. In nucleotides, the CDR3 is TGCGCCAGCAGCCAAGATCTCTGGCAGGGGTATGGCTACACCTTC. This sequence joins TRBV4-3 and TRBJ1-2; D possibly corresponds to TRBD1 (6 bases). Trimming took off 0 bases at V and 5 bases at J, with 13 bases between the two ends. CDR1 is LGHNA and CDR2 is YSLEER in the germline V gene. This CDR3 contains 15 residues.

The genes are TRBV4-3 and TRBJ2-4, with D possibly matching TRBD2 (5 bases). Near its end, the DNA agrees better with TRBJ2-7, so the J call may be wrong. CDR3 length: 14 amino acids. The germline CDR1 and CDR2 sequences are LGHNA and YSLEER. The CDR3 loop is CASSREEGSYEQYF. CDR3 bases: TGCGCCAGCAGCCGAGAAGAAGGGAGCTACGAGCAGTACTTC.

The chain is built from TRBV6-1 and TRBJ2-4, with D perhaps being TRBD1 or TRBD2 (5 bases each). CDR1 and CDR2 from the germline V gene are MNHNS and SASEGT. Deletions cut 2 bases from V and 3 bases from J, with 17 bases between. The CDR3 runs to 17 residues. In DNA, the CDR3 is TGTGCCAGCAGTGAATATTTGAGGGGATTGGTCAAAAACATTCAGTACTTC. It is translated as CASSEYLRGLVKNIQYF.

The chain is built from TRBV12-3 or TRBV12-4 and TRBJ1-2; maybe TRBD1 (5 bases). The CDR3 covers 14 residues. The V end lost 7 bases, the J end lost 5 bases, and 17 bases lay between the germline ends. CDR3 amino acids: CASTLGGGPYGYTF. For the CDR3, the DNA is TGTGCCAGCACCCTGGGGGGAGGACCGTATGGCTACACCTTC.

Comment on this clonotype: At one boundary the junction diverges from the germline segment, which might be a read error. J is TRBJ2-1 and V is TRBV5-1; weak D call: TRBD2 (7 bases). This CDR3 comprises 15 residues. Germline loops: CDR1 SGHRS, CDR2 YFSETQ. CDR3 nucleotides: TGCGCCAGCAGCCTGGACGGGGGGCCGCACAATGAGCGGTTCTTC. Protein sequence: CASSLDGGPHNERFF.

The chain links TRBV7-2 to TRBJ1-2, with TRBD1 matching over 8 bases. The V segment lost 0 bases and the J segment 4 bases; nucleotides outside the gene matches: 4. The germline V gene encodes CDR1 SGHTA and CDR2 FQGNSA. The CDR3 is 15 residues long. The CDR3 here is CASSLAPGGSYGYTF. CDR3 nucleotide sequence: TGTGCCAGCAGCTTAGCACCAGGGGGCTCCTATGGCTACACCTTC. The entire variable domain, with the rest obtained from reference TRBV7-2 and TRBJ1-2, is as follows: GAGVSQSPSNKVTEKGKDVELRCDPISGHTALYWYRQSLGQGLEFLIYFQGNSAPDKSGLPSDRFSAERTGGSVSTLTIQRTQQEDSAVYLCASSLAPGGSYGYTFGSGTRLTVV.

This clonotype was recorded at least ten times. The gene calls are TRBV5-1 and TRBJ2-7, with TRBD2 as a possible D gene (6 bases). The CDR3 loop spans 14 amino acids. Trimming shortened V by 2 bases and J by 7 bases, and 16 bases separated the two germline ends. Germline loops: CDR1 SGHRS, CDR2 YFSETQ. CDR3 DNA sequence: TGCGCCAGCAGCTTCAAAGCCGGGGGTCTGGAGCAGTACTTC. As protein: CASSFKAGGLEQYF.

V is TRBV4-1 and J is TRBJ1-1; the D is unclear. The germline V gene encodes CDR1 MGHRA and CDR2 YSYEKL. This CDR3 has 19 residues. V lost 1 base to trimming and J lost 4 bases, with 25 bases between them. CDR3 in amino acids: CASSQGGGREISDRTEAFF. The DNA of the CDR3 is TGCGCCAGCAGCCAAGGAGGAGGGAGGGAGATCAGTGATCGCACTGAAGCTTTCTTT.

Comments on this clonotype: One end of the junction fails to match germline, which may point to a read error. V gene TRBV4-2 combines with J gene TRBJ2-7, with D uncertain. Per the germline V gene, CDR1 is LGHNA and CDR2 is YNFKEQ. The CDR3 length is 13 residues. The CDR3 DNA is TGTGCCAGCAGCCAAACCCCTCTCTACGAGCAGTACTTT. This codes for CASSQTPLYEQYF.

The CDR3 DNA sequence: TGCAGCGTTGAGGGGGGGCAGATCTATGGCTACACCTTC. Its protein is CSVEGGQIYGYTF. This chain connects TRBV29-1 to TRBJ1-2; D might be TRBD1 (6 bases). This CDR3 contains 13 residues. CDR1 and CDR2 (germline): SQVTM, ANQGSEA. V lost 3 bases to trimming and J lost 4 bases, with 12 bases between them.

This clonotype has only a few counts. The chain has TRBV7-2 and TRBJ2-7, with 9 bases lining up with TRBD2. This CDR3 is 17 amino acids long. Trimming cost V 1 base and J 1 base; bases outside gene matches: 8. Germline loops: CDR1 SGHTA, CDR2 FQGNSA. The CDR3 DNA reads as TGTGCCAGCAGCTTAGGACTTCTAGCGGGGTTATCCTACGAGCAGTACTTC. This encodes CASSLGLLAGLSYEQYF.